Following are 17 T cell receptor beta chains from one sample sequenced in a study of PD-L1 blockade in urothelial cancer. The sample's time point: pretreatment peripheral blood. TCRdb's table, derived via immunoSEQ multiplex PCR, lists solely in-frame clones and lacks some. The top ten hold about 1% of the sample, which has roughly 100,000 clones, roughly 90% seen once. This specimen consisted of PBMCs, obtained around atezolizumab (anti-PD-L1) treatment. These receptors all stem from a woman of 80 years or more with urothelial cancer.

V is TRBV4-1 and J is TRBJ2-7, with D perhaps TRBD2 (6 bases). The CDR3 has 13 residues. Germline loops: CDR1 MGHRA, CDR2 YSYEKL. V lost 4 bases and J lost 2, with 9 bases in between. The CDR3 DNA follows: TGCGCCAGCAGCCGGGGACTGGCCTACGAGCAGTACTTC. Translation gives CASSRGLAYEQYF.

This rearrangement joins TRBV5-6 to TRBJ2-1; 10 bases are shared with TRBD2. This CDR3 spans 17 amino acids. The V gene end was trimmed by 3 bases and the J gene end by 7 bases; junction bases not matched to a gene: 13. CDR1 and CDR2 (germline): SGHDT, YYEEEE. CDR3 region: CASSSLPLAGVRNEQFF. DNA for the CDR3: TGTGCCAGCAGCTCCCTCCCCCTAGCGGGAGTACGAAATGAGCAGTTCTTC.

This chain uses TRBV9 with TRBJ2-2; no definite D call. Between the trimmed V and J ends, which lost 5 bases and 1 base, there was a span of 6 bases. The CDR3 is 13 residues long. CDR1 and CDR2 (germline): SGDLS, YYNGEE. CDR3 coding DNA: TGTGCCAGCAGTCCGGGGAACACCGGGGAGCTGTTTTTT. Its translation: CASSPGNTGELFF.

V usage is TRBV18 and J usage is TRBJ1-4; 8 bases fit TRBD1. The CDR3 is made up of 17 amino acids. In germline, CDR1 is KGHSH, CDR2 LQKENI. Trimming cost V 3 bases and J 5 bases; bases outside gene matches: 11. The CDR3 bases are TGTGCCAGCTCACCCCGACAGGGGATGTCCTTGAATGAAAAACTGTTTTTT. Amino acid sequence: CASSPRQGMSLNEKLFF.

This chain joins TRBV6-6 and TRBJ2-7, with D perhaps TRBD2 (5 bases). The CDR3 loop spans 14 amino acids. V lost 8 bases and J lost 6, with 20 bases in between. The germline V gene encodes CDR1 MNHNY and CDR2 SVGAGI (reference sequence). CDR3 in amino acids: CASGTLGGEGEQYF. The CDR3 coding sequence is TGTGCCAGCGGAACCTTAGGAGGAGAGGGCGAGCAGTACTTC.

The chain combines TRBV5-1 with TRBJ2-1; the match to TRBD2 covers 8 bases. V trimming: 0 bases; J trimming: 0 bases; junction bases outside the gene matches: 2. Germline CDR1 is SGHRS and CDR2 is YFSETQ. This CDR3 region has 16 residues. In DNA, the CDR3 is TGCGCCAGCAGCTTGGTGAGCGGGAGCTCCTACAATGAGCAGTTCTTC. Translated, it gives CASSLVSGSSYNEQFF. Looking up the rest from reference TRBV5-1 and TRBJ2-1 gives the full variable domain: KAGVTQTPRYLIKTRGQQVTLSCSPISGHRSVSWYQQTPGQGLQFLFEYFSETQRNKGNFPGRFSGRQFSNSRSEMNVSTLELGDSALYLCASSLVSGSSYNEQFFGPGTRLTVL.

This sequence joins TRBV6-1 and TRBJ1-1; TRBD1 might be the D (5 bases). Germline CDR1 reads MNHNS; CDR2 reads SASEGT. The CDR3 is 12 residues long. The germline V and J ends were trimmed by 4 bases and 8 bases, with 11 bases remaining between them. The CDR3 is CASSGNGGEAFF. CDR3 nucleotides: TGTGCCAGCAGTGGCAACGGGGGGGAAGCTTTCTTT.

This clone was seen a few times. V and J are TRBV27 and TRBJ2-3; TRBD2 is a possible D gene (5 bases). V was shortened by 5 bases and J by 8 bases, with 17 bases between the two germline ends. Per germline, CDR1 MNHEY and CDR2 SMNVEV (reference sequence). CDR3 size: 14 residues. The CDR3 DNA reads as TGTGCCAGCAGTCCGGGTAGGGAGCTTGCTACGCAGTATTTT. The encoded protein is CASSPGRELATQYF.

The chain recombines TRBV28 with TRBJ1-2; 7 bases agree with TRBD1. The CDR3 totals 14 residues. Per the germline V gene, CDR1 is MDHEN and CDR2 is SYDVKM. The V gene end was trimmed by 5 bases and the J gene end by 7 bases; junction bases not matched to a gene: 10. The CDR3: CASSTSDRAGGYTF. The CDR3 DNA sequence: TGTGCCAGCAGTACGAGCGACAGGGCCGGTGGCTACACCTTC.

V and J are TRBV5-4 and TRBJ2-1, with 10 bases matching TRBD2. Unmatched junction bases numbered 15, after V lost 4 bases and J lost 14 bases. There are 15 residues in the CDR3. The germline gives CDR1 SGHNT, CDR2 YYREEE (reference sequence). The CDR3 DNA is TGTGCCAGCAGCAAGGCGGGACTAGCGAATGTAGGGGAGTTCTTC. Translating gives CASSKAGLANVGEFF.

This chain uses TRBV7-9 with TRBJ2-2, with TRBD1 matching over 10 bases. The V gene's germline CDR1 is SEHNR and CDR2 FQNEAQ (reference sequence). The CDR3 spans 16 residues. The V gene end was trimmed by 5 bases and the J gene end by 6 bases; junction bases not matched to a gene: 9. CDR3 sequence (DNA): TGTGCCAGCAGCGGACCCGGGACAGGGGTTTCCGGGGAGCTGTTTTTT. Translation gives CASSGPGTGVSGELFF. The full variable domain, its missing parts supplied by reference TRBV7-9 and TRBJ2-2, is DTGVSQNPRHKITKRGQNVTFRCDPISEHNRLYWYRQTLGQGPEFLTYFQNEAQLEKSRLLSDRFSAERPKGSFSTLEIQRTEQGDSAMYLCASSGPGTGVSGELFFGEGSRLTVL.

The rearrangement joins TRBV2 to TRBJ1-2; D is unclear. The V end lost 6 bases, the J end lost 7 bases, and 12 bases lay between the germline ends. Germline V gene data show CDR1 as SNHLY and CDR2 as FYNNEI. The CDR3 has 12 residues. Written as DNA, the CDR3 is TGTGCCAGCAGGGGCCTATCGGCTGGCTACACCTTC. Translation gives CASRGLSAGYTF.

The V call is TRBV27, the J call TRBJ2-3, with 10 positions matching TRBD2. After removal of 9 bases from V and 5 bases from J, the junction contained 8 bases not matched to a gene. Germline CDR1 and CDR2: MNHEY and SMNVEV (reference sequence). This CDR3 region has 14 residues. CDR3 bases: TGTGCCAGTTCCCCTCTAGCGGGAGTAGATACGCAGTATTTT. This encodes CASSPLAGVDTQYF.

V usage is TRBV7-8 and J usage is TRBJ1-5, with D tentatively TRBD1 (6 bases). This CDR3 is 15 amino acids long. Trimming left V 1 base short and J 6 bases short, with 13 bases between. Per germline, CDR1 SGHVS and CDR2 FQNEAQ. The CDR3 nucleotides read TGTGCCAGCAGCTTAGACAGGGCGGTGACTCAGCCCCAGCATTTT. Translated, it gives CASSLDRAVTQPQHF.

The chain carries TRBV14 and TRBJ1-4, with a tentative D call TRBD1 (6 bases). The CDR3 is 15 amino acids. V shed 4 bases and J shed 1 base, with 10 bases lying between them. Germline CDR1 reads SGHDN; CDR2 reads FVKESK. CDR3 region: CASSLRRGTNEKLFF. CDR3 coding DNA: TGTGCCAGCAGCCTTCGCAGGGGAACTAATGAAAAACTGTTTTTT.

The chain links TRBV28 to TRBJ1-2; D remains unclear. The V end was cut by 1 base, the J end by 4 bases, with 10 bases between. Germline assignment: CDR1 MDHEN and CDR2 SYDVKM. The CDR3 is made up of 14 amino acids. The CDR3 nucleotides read TGTGCCAGCAGTTTATCGGGAGCTCTCTATGGCTACACCTTC. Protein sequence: CASSLSGALYGYTF.

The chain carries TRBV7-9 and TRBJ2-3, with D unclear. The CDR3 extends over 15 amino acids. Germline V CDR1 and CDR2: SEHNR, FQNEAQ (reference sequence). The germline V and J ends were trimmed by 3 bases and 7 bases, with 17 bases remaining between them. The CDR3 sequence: CASSFEVYRMYTQYF. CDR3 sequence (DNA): TGTGCCAGCAGCTTCGAGGTCTACCGGATGTATACGCAGTATTTT.